The following is a T cell receptor (beta chain) sequence with its context. Its specificity is unknown. This sample stems from a study of CD4 T cells in relation to SARS-CoV-2 and coronaviruses. Clones were read by immunoSEQ multiplex PCR, and TCRdb kept only the in-frame ones, dropping some. The repertoire includes around 15,000 clones, about 80% of them detected once, and 7.5% to 10% sits in the top ten. Before the COVID-19 pandemic, during about 2010-2018, CD4+ T cells were taken from unexposed donors. Isolation of CD4+ T cells took place after 10 days in culture. The CDR3 contains 15 residues. V dropped 0 bases and J dropped 5 bases, with 15 bases sitting between them. Germline lookup yields CDR1 SGHRS and CDR2 YFSETQ.

Sequencing input: CD4+ T cells from PBMCs, cultured in vitro. The receptor's source is a human donor in good health. The rearrangement links TRBV5-1 to TRBJ2-7; D may be TRBD2 (6 bases). CDR3 in amino acids: CASSLAGGPLHEQYF. The CDR3 DNA reads TGCGCCAGCAGCTTGGCCGGGGGACCCCTCCACGAGCAGTACTTC.